This T cell receptor (beta chain) was observed in a study of blood T cells in healthy people across ages. General study results and limits: Measured against age, TCR beta diversity per million T cells decreased in a roughly linear manner. Donor CMV status was unknown, possibly confounding expanded clonotype changes.

V was cut by 4 bases and J by 0 bases, with 16 bases left in between. Germline V gene sequence: CDR1 SEHNR, CDR2 FQNEAQ (reference sequence). This CDR3 has 16 residues. This clonotype was seen ten or more times. As yet, its antigen is unknown. A second PCR, run for roughly 6 to 11 cycles, used a sample-barcoded 5' primer plus a J-beta primer mix. From the 5' RACE reads, TCRdb called clonotypes with MiXCR, one entry per CDR3 protein. Among 730,000 or so distinct CDR3 sequences listed, roughly 43% were seen once. The chain employs TRBV7-9 and TRBJ2-7; maybe TRBD2 (6 bases). Sequenced: blood. The TCR comes from a woman in her sixties or seventies in good health. This chain's CDR3 is CASSSLPGLSSYEQYF. The DNA for the CDR3 is TGTGCCAGCAGCTCACTCCCGGGACTCAGCTCCTACGAGCAGTACTTC.